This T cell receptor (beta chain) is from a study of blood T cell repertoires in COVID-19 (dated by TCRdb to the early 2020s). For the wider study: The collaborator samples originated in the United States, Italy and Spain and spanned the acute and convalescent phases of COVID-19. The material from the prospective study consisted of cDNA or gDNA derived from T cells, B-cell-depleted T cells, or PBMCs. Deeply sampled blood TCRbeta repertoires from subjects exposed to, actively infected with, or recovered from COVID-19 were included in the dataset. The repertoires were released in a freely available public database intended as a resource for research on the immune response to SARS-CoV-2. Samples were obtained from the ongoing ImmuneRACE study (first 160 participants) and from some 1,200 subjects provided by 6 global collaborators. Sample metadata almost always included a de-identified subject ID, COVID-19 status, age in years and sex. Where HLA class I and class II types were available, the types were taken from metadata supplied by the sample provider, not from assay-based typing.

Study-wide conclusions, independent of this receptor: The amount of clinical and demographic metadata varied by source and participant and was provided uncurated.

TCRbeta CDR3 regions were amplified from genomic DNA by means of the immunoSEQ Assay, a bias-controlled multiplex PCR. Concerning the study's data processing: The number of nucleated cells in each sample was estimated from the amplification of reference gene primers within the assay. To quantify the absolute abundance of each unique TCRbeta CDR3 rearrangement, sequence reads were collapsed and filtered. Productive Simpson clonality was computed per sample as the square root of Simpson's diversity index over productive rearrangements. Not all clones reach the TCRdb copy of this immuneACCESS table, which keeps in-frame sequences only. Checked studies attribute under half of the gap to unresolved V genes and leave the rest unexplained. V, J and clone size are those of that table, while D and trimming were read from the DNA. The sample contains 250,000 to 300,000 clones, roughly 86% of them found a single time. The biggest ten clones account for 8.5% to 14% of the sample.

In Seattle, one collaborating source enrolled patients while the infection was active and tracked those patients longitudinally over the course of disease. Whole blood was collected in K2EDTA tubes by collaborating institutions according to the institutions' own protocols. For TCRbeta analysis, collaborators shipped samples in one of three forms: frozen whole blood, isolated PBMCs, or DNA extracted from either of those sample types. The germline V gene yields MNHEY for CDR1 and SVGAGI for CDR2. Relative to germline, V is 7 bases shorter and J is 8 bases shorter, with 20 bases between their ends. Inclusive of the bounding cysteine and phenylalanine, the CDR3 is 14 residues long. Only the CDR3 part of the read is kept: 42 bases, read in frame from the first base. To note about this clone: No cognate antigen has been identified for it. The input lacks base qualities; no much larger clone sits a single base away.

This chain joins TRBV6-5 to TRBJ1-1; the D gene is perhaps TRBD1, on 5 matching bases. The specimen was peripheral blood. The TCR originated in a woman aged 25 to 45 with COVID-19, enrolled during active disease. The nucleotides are TGTGCCAGCATCCCTTTTTCAGGGACTGTGGAAGCTTTCTTT. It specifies CASIPFSGTVEAFF.